A selection of T cell receptor beta chains follows, all from one sample in a study of human T cells and chemical hapten exposure. TCRdb reprocessed the RACE reads via MiXCR and lists one record per CDR3 protein. The table includes tens of thousands of distinct CDR3 sequences, roughly 10% detected once. The specimen comprised whole blood, sampled in connection with sensitization to the hapten diphenylcyclopropenone (DPC). The receptors come from a woman aged 45-65 years with alopecia areata. Some clones in this sample may be carry-over from other donors' samples. Each CDR3 is given with its conserved first and last residue. The D gene is left open where the match is weak. Size tells how often a clone was seen (once, few, many) or the class of an expanded clone, and some rows leave it out.

TRBJ1-1 TRBV7-9 TRBD1 . CASSSRTGAIGTEAFF
TRBJ1-3 TRBV28 . few CASRLFDTIYF
TRBJ1-1 TRBV28 . few CAIEGNTEAFF
TRBJ2-5 TRBV7-9 TRBD1 few CASSSGQNSPHF
TRBJ2-7 TRBV28 TRBD1 . CASSWDRDFYEQYF
TRBJ1-2 TRBV12-3/TRBV12-4 . few CASSTRTNYGYTF
TRBJ1-1 TRBV5-6 TRBD1 . CASSLYRGTEAFF
TRBJ1-4 TRBV5-1 TRBD1 many CASSPTGSTNEKLFF
TRBJ2-7 TRBV6-2/TRBV6-3 . few CASSYGRRSYEQYF
TRBJ1-1 TRBV20-1 . . CSAPGYGETEAFF
TRBJ2-2 TRBV4-1 . many CASSRQANTGELFF
TRBJ2-2 TRBV7-2 . . CASSSYTGELFF
TRBJ1-4 TRBV28 . once CASKRGAIEKLFF
TRBJ2-1 TRBV28 . few CASSLLVGQTYNEQFF
TRBJ2-7 TRBV9 TRBD1 . CASSVGTTGGYEQYF
TRBJ1-1 TRBV3-1 . many CASSQVGTEAFF
TRBJ2-1 TRBV27 TRBD2 many CASSRRTSGGGTPYNEQFF
TRBJ1-1 TRBV5-1 TRBD1 . CASTVGDRGNTEAFF
TRBJ2-4 TRBV27 . . CATRAQGAKNIQYF
TRBJ2-5 TRBV14 . . CASSQVRGVRETQYF
TRBJ1-6 TRBV7-9 TRBD1 many CASSSQGPIPSPLHF
TRBJ1-1 TRBV6-5 TRBD1 few CASSTGTGRAFF
TRBJ1-1 TRBV12-3/TRBV12-4 . many CASSLYRPTTNTEAFF
TRBJ1-3 TRBV7-2 . many CASSLDGRSENTIYF
TRBJ1-1 TRBV20-1 . many CSANPTGPGGTEAFF
TRBJ1-5 TRBV28 . many CASRGISNQPQHF
TRBJ1-1 TRBV5-1 TRBD1 many CASSLGDRVIFSEAFF
TRBJ1-6 TRBV7-8 . many CASSPGQNPLGSLHF
TRBJ1-1 TRBV5-1 . few CASRTGERTWGSTEAFF
TRBJ2-5 TRBV7-2 . many CASSLAAARETQYF
TRBJ1-3 TRBV29-1 . . CSVVGGSGNTIYF